This T cell receptor (beta chain) was sequenced during a study of shared clonotypes between healthy human individuals. From germline, CDR1 is MGHRA and CDR2 YSYEKL. The CDR3 spans 15 residues. Trimming at V came to 5 bases and at J to 7 bases, leaving 7 bases not matched to a gene. Study findings and constraints: Deeper or shallower sequencing was expected to change how clonotypes are shared among donors. Enrolling few donors narrowed the genetic and exposure-history diversity that was represented.

The table came from immunoSEQ multiplex PCR; TCRdb's copy has only in-frame clones and leaves some out. The repertoire holds roughly 500,000 clones, with roughly 95% as singletons. A note on this clone: The target antigen is unknown.

The chain uses TRBV4-1 and TRBJ2-1, with TRBD2 identical over 11 bases. The sequencing input was naive CD4+ T cells sorted from blood. This sample's subset: CD45RA+ positively selected. This clonotype was sampled from a woman aged 25-40 years in good health. CDR3 in amino acids: CASSWSTSGRNEQFF. The CDR3 bases are TGCGCCAGCAGCTGGAGCACTAGCGGGAGAAATGAGCAGTTCTTC.